These 28 T cell receptor beta chains were sequenced from one sample in a study of T cell repertoires in cytomegalovirus infection. Which antigens these TCRs recognize remains unknown. Using its own MiXCR run on the reads, TCRdb lists one record per CDR3 protein. The data show roughly 920,000 distinct CDR3 sequences, roughly 30% seen once. The specimen comprised cultured CD8+ T cells from PBMCs, sampled from culture after CMV antigen stimulation. Source of these receptors: a human donor in good health (CMV status not recorded). Some clones in this sample may be carry-over from other donors' samples.

This clonotype was counted only a few times. This chain uses TRBV4-1 with TRBJ2-1; D remains unclear. The length of the CDR3 is 14 residues. Looked up from germline, CDR1 is MGHRA and CDR2 is YSYEKL. V was clipped by 3 bases and J by 4 bases, with 10 bases between them. Here the CDR3 reads CASSQSMPYNEQFF. In DNA form, the CDR3 reads TGCGCCAGCAGCCAGAGTATGCCATACAATGAGCAGTTCTTC.

The chain recombines TRBV12-3 or TRBV12-4 with TRBJ2-7; 13 bases line up with TRBD2. The CDR3 sequence is 17 residues long. The V and J ends lost 4 bases and 3 bases, in that order; junction bases with no gene match: 9. The CDR3 DNA sequence: TGTGCCAGCAGTTCTGGACTAGCGGGGGCCCCAGACTACGAGCAGTACTTC. Translating it yields CASSSGLAGAPDYEQYF.

In the case of this clonotype: One end of the junction is discordant with germline, which a read error may explain. The V gene is TRBV4-1, the J gene TRBJ2-1; TRBD1 aligns across 7 bases. Germline V gene data show CDR1 as MGHRA and CDR2 as YSYEKL. This CDR3 is 15 amino acids long. The CDR3 protein is CASSQEGASADEQFF. The CDR3 DNA sequence: TGTGCCAGCAGCCAAGAGGGGGCCTCGGCGGATGAGCAGTTCTTC.

This clonotype was counted only a few times. This chain links TRBV4-3 with TRBJ2-2; TRBD1 is a possible D gene (5 bases). Looked up from germline, CDR1 is LGHNA and CDR2 is YSLEER. This CDR3 contains 14 residues. V was trimmed by 5 bases and J by 3 bases, leaving 10 bases between them. Written as DNA, the CDR3 is TGCGCCAGCAGCGGCTTCAGGGACACCGGGGAGCTGTTTTTT. Amino acids: CASSGFRDTGELFF.

The table lists this clonotype with a few counts. J is TRBJ2-1 and V is TRBV7-3; perhaps TRBD1 as D (5 bases). V was trimmed by 5 bases and J by 1 base, leaving 15 bases between them. The CDR3 contains 16 residues. Germline values: CDR1 SGHTA, CDR2 FQGTGA. The CDR3 region has the DNA TGTGCCAGCAGCGCACTCTATCAGGGTTCCTACAATGAGCAGTTCTTC. Translation gives CASSALYQGSYNEQFF. Drawing the rest from reference TRBV7-3 and TRBJ2-1, the complete variable domain is GAGVSQTPSNKVTEKGKYVELRCDPISGHTALYWYRQSLGQGPEFLIYFQGTGAADDSGLPNDRFFAVRPEGSVSTLKIQRTERGDSAVYLCASSALYQGSYNEQFFGPGTRLTVL.

In its sample, this clonotype was seen a few times. The rearrangement uses TRBV5-5 and TRBJ2-1; TRBD2 matches 11 bases. V lost 0 bases to trimming and J lost 4 bases; unmatched junction nucleotides: 9. This CDR3 comprises 18 residues. Germline V lookup: CDR1 SGHKS, CDR2 YYEKEE (reference sequence). The chain's CDR3 is CASSLGLAGHDIYNEQFF. CDR3 DNA sequence: TGTGCCAGCAGCTTGGGACTAGCGGGGCACGACATTTACAATGAGCAGTTCTTC.

The sample holds a few counts of this clonotype. The rearrangement joins TRBV19 to TRBJ2-1, with TRBD1 identical over 7 bases. V lost 7 bases to trimming and J lost 6 bases; unmatched junction nucleotides: 12. The CDR3 is 15 amino acids. Germline assignment: CDR1 LNHDA and CDR2 SQIVND (reference sequence). For the CDR3, the DNA is TGTGCCAGTAATTCCGGAACAGGGGCTCTCAATGAGCAGTTCTTC. Protein sequence: CASNSGTGALNEQFF.

The chain has TRBV12-3 or TRBV12-4 and TRBJ1-5; D is unresolved. There are 15 residues in the CDR3. Trimming removed 4 bases from V and 2 bases from J, with 12 bases in between. DNA of the CDR3: TGTGCCAGCAGTTCACCTATGAGGGGCAATCAGCCCCAGCATTTT. Amino acids: CASSSPMRGNQPQHF.

This clonotype was seen repeatedly, ten times or more. The chain uses TRBV7-6 and TRBJ1-1; possibly TRBD1 for D (6 bases). The CDR3 is made up of 14 amino acids. V was clipped by 5 bases and J by 5 bases, with 15 bases between them. From germline, CDR1 is SGHVS and CDR2 FNYEAQ. The CDR3 nucleotides read TGTGCCAGCAGCCCCGAGGGGGGTCGAACTGAAGCTTTCTTT. Protein: CASSPEGGRTEAFF. Full variable domain (rest looked up from reference TRBV7-6 and TRBJ1-1): GAGVSQSPRYKVTKRGQDVALRCDPISGHVSLYWYRQALGQGPEFLTYFNYEAQQDKSGLPNDRFSAERPEGSISTLTIQRTEQRDSAMYRCASSPEGGRTEAFFGQGTRLTVV.

A single count supports this clonotype. The chain recombines TRBV20-1 with TRBJ2-7, with D unclear. V was clipped by 3 bases and J by 3 bases, with 9 bases between them. CDR1 is DFQATT and CDR2 is SNEGSKA in the germline V gene (reference sequence). This CDR3 is built from 12 residues. In DNA form, the CDR3 reads TGCAGTGCTAGTTTTTTGGACTACGAGCAGTACTTC. As protein: CSASFLDYEQYF.

Many counts were recorded for this clonotype. The chain uses TRBV7-9 and TRBJ1-4; 8 nucleotides match TRBD1. Germline lookup yields CDR1 SEHNR and CDR2 FQNEAQ (reference sequence). This CDR3 region has 17 residues. Trimming at V came to 5 bases and at J to 1 base, leaving 9 bases not matched to a gene. In nucleotides, the CDR3 is TGTGCCAGCAGCCCATTTCCAGGGGGCAAAACTAATGAAAAACTGTTTTTT. The encoded protein is CASSPFPGGKTNEKLFF.

The chain uses TRBV9 and TRBJ2-5, with 8 bases that match TRBD1. This CDR3 spans 17 amino acids. After removal of 7 bases from V and 4 bases from J, the junction contained 18 bases not matched to a gene. Germline CDR1 and CDR2: SGDLS and YYNGEE. CDR3 nucleotides: TGTGCCAGCGCGCCCTCAGCTAGCGCCAGGGGGCGAGAGACCCAGTACTTC. As protein: CASAPSASARGRETQYF.

This chain joins TRBV2 and TRBJ1-1; 9 nucleotides align to TRBD1. V was pared by 10 bases and J by 11 bases, with 14 bases of the junction left unmatched. The CDR3 runs 13 residues. Germline loops: CDR1 SNHLY, CDR2 FYNNEI. CDR3 in DNA: TGTGCCACCACAGGAAACAGGGGGCGAGAGGCTTTCTTT. Translated, it gives CATTGNRGREAFF.

This clonotype came up a few times. V is TRBV7-9 and J is TRBJ1-2; 10 bases line up with TRBD1. V shed 5 bases and J 4 bases; nucleotides not matched to a gene: 7. Germline values: CDR1 SEHNR, CDR2 FQNEAQ (reference sequence). The CDR3 has 15 residues. CDR3 DNA: TGTGCCAGCAGCCGACAGGGGGCGAGTATCTATGGCTACACCTTC. The encoded protein is CASSRQGASIYGYTF.

This clonotype turned up a few times. This chain joins TRBV20-1 and TRBJ2-3, with D tentatively TRBD1 or TRBD2 (5 bases each). Trimming pared 0 bases from V and 4 bases from J, leaving 20 bases between. The CDR3 is 17 residues long. From germline, CDR1 is DFQATT and CDR2 SNEGSKA (reference sequence). This chain's CDR3 is CSARDGTAGPVADTQYF. CDR3 DNA sequence: TGCAGTGCTAGAGATGGGACGGCAGGCCCAGTCGCAGATACGCAGTATTTT.

The chain is built from TRBV19 and TRBJ2-1, with no clear D. Germline CDR1 LNHDA, CDR2 SQIVND (reference sequence). The V and J ends lost 3 bases and 13 bases respectively, with 13 bases between them. The CDR3 is 12 amino acids. The CDR3, as DNA: TGTGCCAGTAGTATCAACGGAATTGATCAGTTCTTC. Protein sequence: CASSINGIDQFF.

The chain employs TRBV4-1 and TRBJ1-6; no definite D call. The CDR3 runs 14 residues. Germline CDR1 and CDR2: MGHRA and YSYEKL. V gave up 4 bases and J gave up 7 bases, with 11 bases separating them. Written as DNA, the CDR3 is TGCGCCAGCAGCCCGACCGATTTAAATTCACCCCTCCACTTT. Its translation is CASSPTDLNSPLHF.

The V call is TRBV3-1, the J call TRBJ1-1; TRBD1 aligns across 7 bases. The germline V gene encodes CDR1 LGHDT and CDR2 YNNKEL (reference sequence). This CDR3 is 14 amino acids long. V trimming: 9 bases; J trimming: 2 bases; junction bases outside the gene matches: 9. This CDR3 reads CASTGTVFNTEAFF. CDR3 DNA sequence: TGTGCCAGTACGGGGACAGTCTTTAACACTGAAGCTTTCTTT.

The J gene is TRBJ2-1, the V gene TRBV7-9, with unresolved D. Germline values: CDR1 SEHNR, CDR2 FQNEAQ (reference sequence). With 2 bases removed from V and 16 bases from J, the gap between germline ends came to 12 bases. The CDR3 length is 11 residues. As DNA, the CDR3 is TGTGCCAGCAGCTTAAAAGGGTGGGGATTCTTC. Translation gives CASSLKGWGFF. The full variable domain, completed using reference TRBV7-9 and TRBJ2-1, is DTGVSQNPRHKITKRGQNVTFRCDPISEHNRLYWYRQTLGQGPEFLTYFQNEAQLEKSRLLSDRFSAERPKGSFSTLEIQRTEQGDSAMYLCASSLKGWGFFGPGTRLTVL.

This clonotype was observed a handful of times. The chain carries TRBV28 and TRBJ2-1, with 14 bases identical to TRBD2. The junction had 10 bases not matched to a gene; V was cut back by 6 bases and J by 9 bases. CDR1 is MDHEN and CDR2 is SYDVKM in the germline V gene. The CDR3 totals 16 residues. Written as DNA, the CDR3 is TGTGCCAGCAGCGCTCTGACTAGCGGGGGGGCAATTGAGCAGTTCTTC. Its translation is CASSALTSGGAIEQFF.

This clonotype was recorded a few times. This chain uses TRBV27 with TRBJ2-1, with D possibly being TRBD2 (6 bases). V lost 5 bases and J lost 1, with 12 bases in between. Germline V gene lookup returns CDR1 MNHEY and CDR2 SMNVEV (reference sequence). This CDR3 is 15 amino acids long. The CDR3 coding sequence is TGTGCCAGCAGTGAACCGGGACTGTCCTACAATGAGCAGTTCTTC. The encoded protein is CASSEPGLSYNEQFF.

The gene calls are TRBV7-3 and TRBJ2-1; D possibly matches TRBD1 or TRBD2 (5 bases each). The CDR3 spans 14 residues. Per germline, CDR1 SGHTA and CDR2 FQGTGA. The V and J ends lost 6 bases and 8 bases respectively, with 17 bases between them. CDR3 sequence reads: CASRTEAGTDEQFF. The CDR3 bases are TGTGCCAGCAGAACAGAGGCAGGGACGGATGAGCAGTTCTTC.

This clonotype has more than one count but fewer than ten. V and J are TRBV28 and TRBJ1-2, with TRBD1 identical over 8 bases. CDR3 size: 14 residues. V shed 5 bases, J shed 5 bases, and the junction held 7 bases outside the gene matches. The germline V gene has CDR1 MDHEN and CDR2 SYDVKM. CDR3 in amino acids: CASSPPGGGYGYTF. The DNA of the CDR3 is TGTGCCAGCAGTCCCCCAGGGGGCGGGTATGGCTACACCTTC.

The chain combines TRBV19 with TRBJ2-3; D assignment may be TRBD1 or TRBD2 (5 bases each). Trimming cost V 9 bases and J 1 base, with 17 bases left between them. Germline CDR1 and CDR2: LNHDA and SQIVND (reference sequence). This CDR3 has 15 residues. CDR3 loop: CASSSGGRGTDTQYF. CDR3 in DNA: TGTGCCAGCTCGTCTGGGGGAAGGGGCACAGATACGCAGTATTTT.

This clonotype appeared a few times. The J gene is TRBJ2-3, the V gene TRBV7-6; D gene unclear. Germline V gives CDR1 SGHVS, CDR2 FNYEAQ. With 4 bases removed from V and 2 bases from J, the gap between germline ends came to 13 bases. CDR3 length equals 15 residues. CDR3 amino acids: CASSYDSRHTDTQYF. As DNA, the CDR3 is TGTGCCAGCAGCTATGACTCCCGGCACACAGATACGCAGTATTTT.

The chain employs TRBV15 and TRBJ2-5, with D possibly TRBD2 on 5 matching bases. Germline CDR1 LNHNV, CDR2 YYDKDF (reference sequence). Trimming left V 5 bases short and J 0 bases short, with 19 bases between. This CDR3 is built from 17 residues. The CDR3 region is CATSGFDSAGYQETQYF. In DNA form, the CDR3 reads TGTGCCACCAGCGGGTTTGATAGCGCCGGGTACCAAGAGACCCAGTACTTC.

V gene TRBV2 combines with J gene TRBJ1-2; D unclear. With 7 bases removed from V and 11 bases from J, the gap between germline ends came to 17 bases. Germline V gives CDR1 SNHLY, CDR2 FYNNEI. The CDR3 loop spans 12 amino acids. The CDR3: CASKAETFRYTF. In DNA, the CDR3 is TGTGCCAGCAAGGCCGAAACATTCAGATACACCTTC. The variable domain in full, with the rest retrieved from reference TRBV2 and TRBJ1-2, is EPEVTQTPSHQVTQMGQEVILRCVPISNHLYFYWYRQILGQKVEFLVSFYNNEISEKSEIFDDQFSVERPDGSNFTLKIRSTKLEDSAMYFCASKAETFRYTFGSGTRLTVV.

This clonotype was seen only a few times. The chain combines TRBV7-8 with TRBJ2-1; perhaps TRBD1 as D (5 bases). This CDR3 is 17 amino acids long. V lost 2 bases, J lost 2 bases, and 16 bases lay in between. The germline V gene has CDR1 SGHVS and CDR2 FQNEAQ. The CDR3 loop reads CASSLPRAGKPYNEQFF. The CDR3 bases are TGTGCCAGCAGCTTACCACGGGCAGGGAAGCCCTACAATGAGCAGTTCTTC.